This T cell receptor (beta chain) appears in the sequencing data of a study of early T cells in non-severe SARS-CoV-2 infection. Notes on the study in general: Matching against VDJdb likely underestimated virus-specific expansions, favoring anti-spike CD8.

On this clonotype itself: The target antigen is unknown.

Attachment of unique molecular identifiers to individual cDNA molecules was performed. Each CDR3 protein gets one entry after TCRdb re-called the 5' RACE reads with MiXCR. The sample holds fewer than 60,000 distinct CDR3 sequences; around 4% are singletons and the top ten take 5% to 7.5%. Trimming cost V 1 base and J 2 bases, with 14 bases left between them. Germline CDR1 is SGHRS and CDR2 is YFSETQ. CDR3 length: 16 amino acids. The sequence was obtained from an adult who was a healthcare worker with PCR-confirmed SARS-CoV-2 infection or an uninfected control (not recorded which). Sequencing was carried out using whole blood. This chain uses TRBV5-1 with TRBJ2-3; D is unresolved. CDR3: CASSLSGSEITDTQYF. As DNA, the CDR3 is TGCGCCAGCAGCTTGTCAGGTTCGGAAATCACAGATACGCAGTATTTT.